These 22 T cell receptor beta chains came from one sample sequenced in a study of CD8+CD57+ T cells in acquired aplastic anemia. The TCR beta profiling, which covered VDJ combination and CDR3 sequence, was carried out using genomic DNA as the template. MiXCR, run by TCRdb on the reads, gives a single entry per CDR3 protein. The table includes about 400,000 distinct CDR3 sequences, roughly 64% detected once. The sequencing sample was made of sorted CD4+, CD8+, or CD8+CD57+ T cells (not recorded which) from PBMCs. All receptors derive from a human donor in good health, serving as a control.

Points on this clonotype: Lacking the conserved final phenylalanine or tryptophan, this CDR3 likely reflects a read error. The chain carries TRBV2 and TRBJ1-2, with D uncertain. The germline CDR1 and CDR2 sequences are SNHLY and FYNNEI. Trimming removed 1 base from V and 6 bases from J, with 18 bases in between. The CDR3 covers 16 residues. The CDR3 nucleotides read TGTGCCAGCAGTGAAGAGTTTTGGGCCAGTCGGGATGGCTACACCCTC. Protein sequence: CASSEEFWASRDGYTL.

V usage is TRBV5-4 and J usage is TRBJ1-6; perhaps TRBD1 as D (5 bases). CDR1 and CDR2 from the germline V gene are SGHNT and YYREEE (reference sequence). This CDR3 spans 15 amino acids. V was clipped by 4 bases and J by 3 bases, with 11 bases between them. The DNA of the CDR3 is TGTGCCAGCAGCCCGGGACCGCTCTATAATTCACCCCTCCACTTT. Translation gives CASSPGPLYNSPLHF.

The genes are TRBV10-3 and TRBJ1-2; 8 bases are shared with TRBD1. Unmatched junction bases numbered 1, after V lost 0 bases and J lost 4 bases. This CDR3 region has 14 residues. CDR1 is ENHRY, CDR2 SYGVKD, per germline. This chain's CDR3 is CAISESTGAYGYTF. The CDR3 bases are TGTGCCATCAGTGAGTCGACAGGGGCCTATGGCTACACCTTC.

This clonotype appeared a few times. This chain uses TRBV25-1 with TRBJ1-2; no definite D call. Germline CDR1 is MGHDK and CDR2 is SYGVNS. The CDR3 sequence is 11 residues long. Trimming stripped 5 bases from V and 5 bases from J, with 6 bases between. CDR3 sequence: CASSRSYGYTF. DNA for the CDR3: TGTGCCAGCAGTCGGAGTTATGGCTACACCTTC.

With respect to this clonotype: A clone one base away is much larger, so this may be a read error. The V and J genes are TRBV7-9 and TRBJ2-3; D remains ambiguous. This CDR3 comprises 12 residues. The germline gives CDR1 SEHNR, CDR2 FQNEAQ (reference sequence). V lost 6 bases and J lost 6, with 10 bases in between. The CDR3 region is CASSYEEDTQYF. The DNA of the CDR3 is TGTGCCAGCAGTTACGAGGAGGATACGCAGTATTTT.

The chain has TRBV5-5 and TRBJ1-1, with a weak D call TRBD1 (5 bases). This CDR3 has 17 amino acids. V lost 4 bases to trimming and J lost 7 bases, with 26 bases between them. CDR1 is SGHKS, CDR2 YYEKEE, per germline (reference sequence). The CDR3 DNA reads TGTGCCAGCAGCCCCGCTTACGGGGGTTCGGGCCCTGTTGAAGCTTTCTTT. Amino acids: CASSPAYGGSGPVEAFF.

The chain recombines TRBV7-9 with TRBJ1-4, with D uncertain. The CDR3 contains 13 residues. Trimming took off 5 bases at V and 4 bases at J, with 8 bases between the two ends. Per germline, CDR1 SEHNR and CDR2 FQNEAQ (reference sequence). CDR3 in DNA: TGTGCCAGCAGCCCGCAGAATAATGAAAAACTGTTTTTT. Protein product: CASSPQNNEKLFF. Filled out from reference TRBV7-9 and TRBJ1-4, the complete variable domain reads DTGVSQNPRHKITKRGQNVTFRCDPISEHNRLYWYRQTLGQGPEFLTYFQNEAQLEKSRLLSDRFSAERPKGSFSTLEIQRTEQGDSAMYLCASSPQNNEKLFFGSGTQLSVL.

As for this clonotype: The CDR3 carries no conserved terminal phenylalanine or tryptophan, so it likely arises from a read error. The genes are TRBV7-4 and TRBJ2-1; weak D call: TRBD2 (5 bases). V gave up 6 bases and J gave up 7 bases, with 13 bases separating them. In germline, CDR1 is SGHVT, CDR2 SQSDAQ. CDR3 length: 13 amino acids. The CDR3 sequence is CASSPPGENEQFL. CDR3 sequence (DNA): TGTGCCAGCAGTCCGCCCGGGGAAAATGAGCAGTTCCTC.

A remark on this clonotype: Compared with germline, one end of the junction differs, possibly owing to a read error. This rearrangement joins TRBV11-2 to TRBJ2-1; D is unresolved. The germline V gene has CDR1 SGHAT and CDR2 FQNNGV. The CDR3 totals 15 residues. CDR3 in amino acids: CAGSLLSPYYNEQFF. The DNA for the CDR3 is TGTGCCGGCAGCTTACTCAGCCCCTACTACAATGAGCAGTTCTTC.

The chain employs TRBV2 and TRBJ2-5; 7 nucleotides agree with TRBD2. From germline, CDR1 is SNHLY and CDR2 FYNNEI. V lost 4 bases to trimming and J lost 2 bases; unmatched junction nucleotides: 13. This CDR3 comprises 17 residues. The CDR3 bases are TGTGCCAGCAGTGGGCTAACCAGCGGGGTAATACAAGAGACCCAGTACTTC. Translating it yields CASSGLTSGVIQETQYF.

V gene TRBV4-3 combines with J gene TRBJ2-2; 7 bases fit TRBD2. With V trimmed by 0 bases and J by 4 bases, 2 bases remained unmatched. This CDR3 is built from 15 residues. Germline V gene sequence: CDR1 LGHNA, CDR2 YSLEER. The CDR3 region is CASSQDTGGTGELFF. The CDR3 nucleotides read TGCGCCAGCAGCCAAGATACGGGGGGCACCGGGGAGCTGTTTTTT.

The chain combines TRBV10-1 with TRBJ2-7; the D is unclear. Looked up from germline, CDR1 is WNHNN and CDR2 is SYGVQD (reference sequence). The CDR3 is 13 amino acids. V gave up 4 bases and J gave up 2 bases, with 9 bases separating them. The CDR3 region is CASSGSITYEQYF. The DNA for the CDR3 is TGCGCCAGCAGTGGGTCCATAACCTACGAGCAGTACTTC.

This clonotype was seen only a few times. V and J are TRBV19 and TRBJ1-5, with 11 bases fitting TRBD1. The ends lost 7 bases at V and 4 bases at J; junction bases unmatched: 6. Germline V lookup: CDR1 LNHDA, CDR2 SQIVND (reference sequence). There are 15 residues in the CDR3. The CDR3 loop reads CASNRDRGVNQPQHF. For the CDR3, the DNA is TGTGCCAGTAATCGGGACAGGGGGGTAAATCAGCCCCAGCATTTT.

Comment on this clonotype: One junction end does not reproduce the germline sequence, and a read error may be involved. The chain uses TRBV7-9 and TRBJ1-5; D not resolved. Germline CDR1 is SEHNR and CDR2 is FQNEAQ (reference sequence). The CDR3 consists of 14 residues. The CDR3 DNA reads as TGTGCCAGCAGCGCGGTGGATCCAAAGCCGCCCAAAGACTTT. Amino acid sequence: CASSAVDPKPPKDF.

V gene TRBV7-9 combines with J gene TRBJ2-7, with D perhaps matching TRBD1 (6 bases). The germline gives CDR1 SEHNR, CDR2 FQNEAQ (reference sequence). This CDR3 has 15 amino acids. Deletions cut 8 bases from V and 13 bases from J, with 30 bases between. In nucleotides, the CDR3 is TGTGCCAGCGACTCAGGGACACCTAATTCACCCCTCCACTACTTC. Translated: CASDSGTPNSPLHYF.

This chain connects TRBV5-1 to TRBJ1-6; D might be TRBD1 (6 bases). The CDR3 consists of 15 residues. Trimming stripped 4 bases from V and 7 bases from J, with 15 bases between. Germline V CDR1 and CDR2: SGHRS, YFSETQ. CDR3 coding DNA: TGCGCCAGCAGCCCAGCCGGGACACCGAATTCACCCCTCCACTTT. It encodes CASSPAGTPNSPLHF.

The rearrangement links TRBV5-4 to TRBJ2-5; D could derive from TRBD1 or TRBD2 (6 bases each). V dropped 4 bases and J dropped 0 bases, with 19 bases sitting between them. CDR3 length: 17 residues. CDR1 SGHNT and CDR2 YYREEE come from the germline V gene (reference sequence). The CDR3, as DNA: TGTGCCAGCAGCGTGGCGGCTATTCGGGGGCACCAAGAGACCCAGTACTTC. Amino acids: CASSVAAIRGHQETQYF.

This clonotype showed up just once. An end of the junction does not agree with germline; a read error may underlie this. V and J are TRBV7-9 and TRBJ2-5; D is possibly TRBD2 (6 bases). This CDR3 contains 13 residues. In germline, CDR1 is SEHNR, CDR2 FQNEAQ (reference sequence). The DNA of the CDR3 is TGTGCCAGCAGCGCGGGACGAATTGAGACGCAGTACTTC. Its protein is CASSAGRIETQYF. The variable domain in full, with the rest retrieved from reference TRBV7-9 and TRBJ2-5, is DTGVSQNPRHKITKRGQNVTFRCDPISEHNRLYWYRQTLGQGPEFLTYFQNEAQLEKSRLLSDRFSAERPKGSFSTLEIQRTEQGDSAMYLCASSAGRIETQYFGPGTRLLVL.

The CDR3 DNA is TGTGCCAGTAGGGGCTCGGGACAGGGTGGTTCACCCCTCCACTTT. Protein product: CASRGSGQGGSPLHF. This chain connects TRBV5-6 to TRBJ1-6; 9 positions match TRBD1. Trimming removed 8 bases from V and 9 bases from J; junction bases left unmatched: 12. This CDR3 region has 15 residues. From germline, CDR1 is SGHDT and CDR2 YYEEEE.

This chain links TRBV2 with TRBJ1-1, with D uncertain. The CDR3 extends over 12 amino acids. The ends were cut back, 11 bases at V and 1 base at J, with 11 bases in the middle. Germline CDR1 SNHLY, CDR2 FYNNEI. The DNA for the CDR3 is TGTGCCGGCATTAGGAAGAACACTGAAGCTTTCTTT. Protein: CAGIRKNTEAFF.

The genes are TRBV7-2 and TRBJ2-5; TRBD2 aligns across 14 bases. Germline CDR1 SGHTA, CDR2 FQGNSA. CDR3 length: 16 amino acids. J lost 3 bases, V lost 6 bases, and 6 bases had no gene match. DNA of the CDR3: TGTGCCAGCAGTCGGACTAGCGGGGGGCTTGAAGAGACCCAGTACTTC. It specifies CASSRTSGGLEETQYF.

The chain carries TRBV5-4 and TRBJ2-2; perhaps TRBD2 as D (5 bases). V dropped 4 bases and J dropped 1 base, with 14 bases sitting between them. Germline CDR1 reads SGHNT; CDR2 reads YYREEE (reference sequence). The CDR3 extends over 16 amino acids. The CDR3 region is CASSLLAFQNTGELFF. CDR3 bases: TGTGCCAGCAGCCTATTAGCGTTTCAGAACACCGGGGAGCTGTTTTTT.